The T cell receptor beta chain described here comes from a study of tumor-infiltrating lymphocytes in localized non-small cell lung cancer. V shed 8 bases and J 4 bases; nucleotides not matched to a gene: 1. Germline values: CDR1 MGHDK, CDR2 SYGVNS. The CDR3 extends over 11 amino acids. TCRdb's table, derived via immunoSEQ multiplex PCR, lists solely in-frame clones and lacks some. The repertoire includes 16,000 or so clones, roughly two thirds of them detected once, and 4.3% sits in the top ten. Sequencing was carried out using lung tumor tissue. The chain uses TRBV25-1 and TRBJ2-7; 8 bases line up with TRBD1. This sequence was found in a human donor with non-small cell lung cancer. The CDR3 protein is CASGQGYEQYF. In DNA, the CDR3 is TGTGCCAGCGGACAGGGTTACGAGCAGTACTTC.